The 29 T cell receptor beta chains given below trace back to one sample, sequenced in a study of tumor and adjacent non-tumor tissue in lung cancer (dated by TCRdb to between 2017 and 2018). Library generation was performed with multiplex PCR. Sequencing was performed on an Illumina HiSeq 2500. TCRbeta libraries were constructed through three rounds of nested PCR with primers (Table S4) according to protocols adapted from ARM-PCR. Through fastp at Q25 and MiXCR, TCRdb rebuilt clones from the public reads, retaining in-frame beta chains. Each entry is one CDR3 protein sequence, shown with its most common DNA and genes. The sample table records 70,000 or so distinct CDR3 sequences; roughly 60% of these occur just once. The biggest ten clones account for 20% to 25% of the sample. RNA was isolated from bulk, unsorted tissue, and RNA quality was assessed with a NanoDrop ND-1000 and an Agilent 2100. Sequenced material: lung tumor tissue. Receptor source: a man aged 50-60 years with non-small cell lung cancer.

In its sample, this clonotype was seen a few times. This may be a read error: a much more frequent sequence differs by one nucleotide. This chain uses TRBV6-5 with TRBJ1-1; TRBD1 might be the D (5 bases). This CDR3 has 16 amino acids. Germline assignment: CDR1 MNHEY and CDR2 SVGAGI. Trimming left V 2 bases short and J 0 bases short, with 13 bases between. CDR3 amino acids: CASSYTDWGLNTEAFF. The CDR3 bases are TGTGCCAGCAGTTACACCGATTGGGGCTTGAACACTGAAGCTTTCTTT.

Details on this clonotype: This clone may be a read error of a much larger clone one base away. The conserved phenylalanine or tryptophan is not found at the CDR3 terminus, so this likely reflects a read error. The chain links TRBV6-1 to TRBJ2-7, with D hard to call. Germline CDR1 is MNHNS and CDR2 is SASEGT. V was clipped by 1 base and J by 4 bases, with 8 bases between them. The CDR3 is 13 amino acids. CDR3 nucleotides: TGTGCCAGCAGTGAAGAGAGAACTTACGAGCAGTACCTC. This encodes CASSEERTYEQYL.

This clonotype was picked up one time. This clone may be a read error of a much larger clone one base away. V usage is TRBV7-8 and J usage is TRBJ2-1; 10 positions agree with TRBD2. In germline, CDR1 is SGHVS, CDR2 FQNEAQ. This CDR3 comprises 15 residues. The CDR3: CASNPTSGTTNELFF. CDR3 DNA sequence: TGTGCCAGCAACCCTACTAGCGGGACAACAAATGAGCTGTTCTTC.

The chain links TRBV11-2 to TRBJ1-4, with D possibly TRBD1 on 6 matching bases. CDR1 SGHAT and CDR2 FQNNGV come from the germline V gene. V lost 10 bases to trimming and J lost 4 bases, with 28 bases between them. This CDR3 has 18 amino acids. This CDR3 reads CANNQSVWEQGFNEKLFF. Here the CDR3 DNA reads TGTGCCAACAACCAATCCGTTTGGGAACAGGGATTTAATGAAAAACTGTTTTTT.

This clonotype was observed a few times. The chain has TRBV5-1 and TRBJ2-6; TRBD1 matches at 9 bases. CDR3 size: 17 residues. Germline CDR1 and CDR2: SGHRS and YFSETQ. The J segment lost 0 bases and the V segment lost 4 bases, leaving 5 bases of the junction unmatched. The CDR3 region has the DNA TGCGCCAGCAGCGAGACAGGGGGTTCCTCTGGGGCCAACGTCCTGACTTTC. Its protein product is CASSETGGSSGANVLTF.

Comment on this clonotype: Mismatch with germline at one junction end may stem from a read error. J is TRBJ1-1 and V is TRBV24-1; D remains unclear. CDR1 is KGHDR and CDR2 is SFDVKD in the germline V gene. This CDR3 has 14 residues. CDR3: CTTSDPGQNTEASF. CDR3 coding DNA: TGTACCACCAGTGACCCCGGGCAAAACACTGAAGCTTCCTTC.

At least ten counts were recorded for this clonotype. This chain connects TRBV6-1 to TRBJ2-7; no definite D call. V was trimmed by 2 bases and J by 0 bases, leaving 8 bases between them. The CDR3 runs 14 residues. Germline lookup yields CDR1 MNHNS and CDR2 SASEGT. Here the CDR3 reads CASSEMWSSYEQYF. The CDR3 DNA reads as TGTGCCAGCAGTGAAATGTGGAGCTCCTACGAGCAGTACTTC.

Comments on this clonotype: This may be a read error, as it is one base from a much larger clone. The J gene is TRBJ2-7, the V gene TRBV20-1, with unresolved D. The CDR3 covers 14 residues. CDR1 is DFQATT and CDR2 is SNEGSKA in the germline V gene (reference sequence). The DNA for the CDR3 is TGCAGTGTTAGAGATCGTGGGTTTGGGTACGAGCAGTACTTC. As protein: CSVRDRGFGYEQYF.

This clonotype showed up just a few times. The chain carries TRBV7-9 and TRBJ1-5, with no clear D. The CDR3 has 15 amino acids. The germline V gene has CDR1 SEHNR and CDR2 FQNEAQ (reference sequence). V was trimmed by 5 bases and J by 6 bases, leaving 17 bases between them. The CDR3 protein is CASSPRPRVRQPQHF. The DNA for the CDR3 is TGTGCCAGCAGCCCTAGGCCCAGAGTTCGTCAGCCCCAGCATTTT.

This chain links TRBV5-8 with TRBJ2-3; the match to TRBD1 covers 9 bases. This CDR3 has 16 amino acids. Germline V gives CDR1 SGHTS, CDR2 YDEGEE. V dropped 6 bases and J dropped 2; count of bases not matched to a gene: 10. The CDR3 reads CASTVQGAGTTDTQYF. CDR3 in DNA: TGTGCCAGCACTGTACAGGGGGCTGGGACCACAGATACGCAGTATTTT.

The chain links TRBV19 to TRBJ2-1, with a possible D match to TRBD1 (6 bases). This CDR3 comprises 14 residues. The germline V gene has CDR1 LNHDA and CDR2 SQIVND (reference sequence). CDR3 in DNA: TGTGTCAATTCCGTAAGGGGGACCGACAATGAGCAGTTCTTC. Amino acid sequence: CVNSVRGTDNEQFF.

On this clonotype itself: Since a much larger clone is just one base distant, this may be a read error. The CDR3 end shows no conserved phenylalanine or tryptophan, and so a read error is likely. The chain has TRBV6-2 or TRBV6-3 and TRBJ1-1; the D gene is possibly TRBD1 (6 bases). The CDR3 spans 13 residues. Trimming shortened V by 8 bases and J by 1 base, and 11 bases separated the two germline ends. Germline CDR1 reads MNHEY; CDR2 reads SVGEGT. The CDR3 protein is CASCGTPNTEAFS. CDR3 sequence (DNA): TGTGCCAGCTGCGGGACACCGAACACTGAAGCTTTCTCT.

For this clonotype: This likely comes from a read error, as the CDR3 has no conserved phenylalanine or tryptophan at its end. The DNA is omitted, as the CDR3 cannot be located on it reliably, and the CDR3 follows TCRdb's listing. The chain is built from TRBV6-5 and TRBJ1-6; the DNA was not compared with TRBD1, the D call given in the table. CDR1 and CDR2 (germline): MNHEY, SVGAGI. The length of the CDR3 is 12 amino acids, counting both ends. The CDR3 sequence is CASAVRGSPFHL.

About this clonotype itself: The final CDR3 position lacks the conserved phenylalanine or tryptophan, pointing to a likely read error. The rearrangement links TRBV6-6 to TRBJ1-5; weak D call: TRBD1 (5 bases). Germline V gene lookup returns CDR1 MNHNY and CDR2 SVGAGI (reference sequence). Trimming shortened V by 2 bases and J by 7 bases, and 9 bases separated the two germline ends. The CDR3 has 13 amino acids. The CDR3 coding sequence is TGTGCCAGCAGTTACGGGGCTAGCCAGCCCCAGCATTCT. Its protein is CASSYGASQPQHS.

The table lists this clonotype with many counts. The chain uses TRBV6-5 and TRBJ1-6; no clear D. Germline V gene sequence: CDR1 MNHEY, CDR2 SVGAGI. CDR3 length: 16 amino acids. The V end lost 6 bases, the J end lost 0 bases, and 12 bases lay between the germline ends. DNA for the CDR3: TGTGCCAGCAGGGGCCTTAAGAGCTCCTATAATTCACCCCTCCACTTT. Translating gives CASRGLKSSYNSPLHF.

A note on this clonotype: Given a much more abundant clone one base away, this may be a read error. J is TRBJ2-7 and V is TRBV28; no clear D. Between the trimmed V and J ends, which lost 5 bases and 3 bases, there was a span of 14 bases. Germline V gene lookup returns CDR1 MDHEN and CDR2 SYDVKM. The CDR3 consists of 14 residues. CDR3 coding DNA: TGTGCCAGCAGTAGCCACGACCTGGGCTACGAGCAGTACTTC. Amino acids: CASSSHDLGYEQYF.

As concerns this clonotype: The junction shows a germline mismatch at one end, possibly a read error. The chain couples TRBV4-2 to TRBJ2-7; TRBD2 is a possible D gene (5 bases). The CDR3 sequence is 15 residues long. Germline V gene sequence: CDR1 LGHNA, CDR2 YNFKEQ. The CDR3 reads CASSQDSSFPYDQYF. For the CDR3, the DNA is TGTGCCAGTAGCCAAGATTCTAGCTTCCCTTACGACCAGTACTTC.

This clonotype was observed many times. The chain carries TRBV6-5 and TRBJ2-7; 7 bases are shared with TRBD2. CDR1 is MNHEY and CDR2 is SVGAGI in the germline V gene. The J segment lost 3 bases and the V segment lost 0 bases, leaving 5 bases of the junction unmatched. The CDR3 consists of 15 residues. CDR3 in DNA: TGTGCCAGCAGTTACTCCAGCGGGACCAACTACGAGCAGTACTTC. Translation gives CASSYSSGTNYEQYF.

Of note for this clonotype: An end of the junction differs from the germline gene, which may be a read error. The chain combines TRBV29-1 with TRBJ2-7; D is perhaps TRBD2 (6 bases). Germline CDR1 is SQVTM and CDR2 is ANQGSEA. This CDR3 comprises 14 residues. The CDR3 region is CNVERLDSVYEQYF. The CDR3 DNA reads as TGCAACGTTGAGAGACTAGATTCGGTCTACGAGCAGTACTTC.

As for this clonotype: In this CDR3 the conserved last residue, phenylalanine or tryptophan, is missing, so a read error is likely. The chain combines TRBV12-3 or TRBV12-4 with TRBJ2-3; 11 nucleotides match TRBD2. The ends lost 6 bases at V and 2 bases at J; junction bases unmatched: 4. This CDR3 is built from 15 residues. The CDR3 sequence: CASRLGLADTDTQYI. The CDR3 bases are TGTGCCAGCAGACTGGGACTAGCGGACACAGATACGCAGTATATT.

This clonotype was observed a handful of times. CDR3 sequence reads: CASSLRIGGALWETQYF. In nucleotides, the CDR3 is TGTGCCAGCAGCTTACGAATCGGGGGGGCCCTCTGGGAGACCCAGTACTTC. V gene TRBV11-2 combines with J gene TRBJ2-5; 8 bases align to TRBD2. Germline CDR1 reads SGHAT; CDR2 reads FQNNGV. With 2 bases clipped from V and 5 bases from J, the junction kept 13 bases outside the gene matches. This CDR3 region has 17 residues.

The table lists this clonotype with many counts. The genes are TRBV30 and TRBJ2-2, with D perhaps TRBD1 or TRBD2 (5 bases each). The CDR3 is 14 amino acids. Germline-derived CDR1 and CDR2 are GTSNPN and SVGIG (reference sequence). V gave up 3 bases and J gave up 0 bases, with 8 bases separating them. The CDR3 DNA reads as TGTGCCTGGAGACAGGACTCGAACACCGGGGAGCTGTTTTTT. Its protein is CAWRQDSNTGELFF.

Concerning this clonotype: The conserved phenylalanine or tryptophan normally closing the CDR3 is absent here, so this likely arose from a read error. V and J are TRBV12-3 or TRBV12-4 and TRBJ2-1; D unclear. The CDR3 runs to 11 residues. V shed 5 bases and J shed 13 bases, with 12 bases lying between them. CDR3 region: CASSTVREQFL. CDR3 DNA: TGTGCCAGCAGTACCGTCCGAGAACAGTTCTTA.

On this clonotype itself: Given a much more abundant clone one base away, this may be a read error. J is TRBJ2-7 and V is TRBV28, with D tentatively TRBD1 (6 bases). Germline V gives CDR1 MDHEN, CDR2 SYDVKM. This CDR3 comprises 14 residues. The CDR3 loop is CASSGTGPPYEQHF. The CDR3 DNA follows: TGTGCCAGCAGTGGCACAGGGCCCCCCTACGAGCAGCACTTC.

About this clonotype: A much larger clone differs by one base, so this may be a read error. This chain connects TRBV10-3 to TRBJ2-4; D perhaps matches TRBD2 (6 bases). With 7 bases removed from V and 8 bases from J, the gap between germline ends came to 15 bases. CDR3 size: 13 residues. Germline CDR1 reads ENHRY; CDR2 reads SYGVKD. For the CDR3, the DNA is TGTGCCATCACTCTTGCTTGGGGGGACATTCAGTACTTC. This translates into CAITLAWGDIQYF.

The chain couples TRBV24-1 to TRBJ1-2, with D unresolved. The V end lost 6 bases, the J end lost 0 bases, and 13 bases lay between the germline ends. This CDR3 has 15 amino acids. The V gene's germline CDR1 is KGHDR and CDR2 SFDVKD. CDR3 region: CATSPSGEANYGYTF. CDR3 in DNA: TGTGCCACCAGTCCAAGTGGCGAAGCTAACTATGGCTACACCTTC.

About this clonotype itself: This clone may be a read error of a much larger clone one base away. This chain joins TRBV29-1 and TRBJ1-1; TRBD1 is a possible D gene (5 bases). Trimming pared 3 bases from V and 14 bases from J, leaving 10 bases between. Germline V gives CDR1 SQVTM, CDR2 ANQGSEA. CDR3 length equals 9 residues. The CDR3 here is CSVETWGFF. In DNA, the CDR3 is TGCAGCGTTGAGACGTGGGGCTTCTTT. Full variable domain (remainder filled in from reference TRBV29-1 and TRBJ1-1): SAVISQKPSRDICQRGTSLTIQCQVDSQVTMMFWYRQQPGQSLTLIATANQGSEATYESGFVIDKFPISRPNLTFSTLTVSNMSPEDSSIYLCSVETWGFFGQGTRLTVV.

For this clonotype: Sequence at one end of the junction differs from germline and may be a read error. This rearrangement joins TRBV11-2 to TRBJ2-4; D gene ambiguous. CDR1 and CDR2 (germline): SGHAT, FQNNGV. CDR3 length equals 14 residues. The CDR3 is CTSSSILAKNMHYF. CDR3 bases: TGTACCAGCAGCTCGATCCTGGCCAAAAACATGCACTACTTC. The variable domain in full, with the rest retrieved from reference TRBV11-2 and TRBJ2-4, is EAGVAQSPRYKIIEKRQSVAFWCNPISGHATLYWYQQILGQGPKLLIQFQNNGVVDDSQLPKDRFSAERLKGVDSTLKIQPAKLEDSAVYLCTSSSILAKNMHYFGAGTRLSVL.

Ten or more counts support this clonotype. The chain recombines TRBV6-6 with TRBJ1-5, with D possibly matching TRBD1 (5 bases). Germline values: CDR1 MNHNY, CDR2 SVGAGI (reference sequence). V dropped 0 bases and J dropped 5 bases, with 14 bases sitting between them. The CDR3 is 16 amino acids. The CDR3 region has the DNA TGTGCCAGCAGTTACTCCTCCGGGGCAACGGATCAGCCCCAGCATTTT. Residues: CASSYSSGATDQPQHF.